These T cell receptor beta chains were read from a single sample in a study of neoadjuvant anti-PD-1 for oral cavity cancer. Profiling relied on immunoSEQ multiplex PCR, and the TCRdb table lists in-frame clones only, not all of them. The sample consists of 63,000 or so clones, 85% to 90% of them appearing once. Sequencing used PBMCs, obtained after nivolumab (anti-PD-1) treatment. The receptor source for this set is a person aged 35 to 85 with oral cavity squamous cell carcinoma. Each CDR3 is given with its conserved first and last residue. The size entry is marked missing in some rows and otherwise reads once, few, many or a size class.

- | TRBJ2-2 | TRBV7-3 | CASSLTSRGAGELFF
- | TRBJ2-1 | TRBV11-2 | CASSFGTGGYNEQFF
- | TRBJ2-7 | TRBV7-9 | CASSGGQTGQYF
- | TRBJ1-5 | TRBV7-2 | CASSRTPYNQPQHF
- | TRBJ1-1 | TRBV6-5 | CASRVQQNTEAFF
- | TRBJ2-2 | TRBV7-3 | CASSLSFRVQNTGELFF
- | TRBJ1-1 | TRBV19 | CASSISGANTEAFF
- | TRBJ2-6 | TRBV12-5 | CASSPAGANVLTF
- | TRBJ2-2 | TRBV15 | CATSRDGAYTGELFF
- | TRBJ1-4 | TRBV29-1 | CSVKRGMDEKLFF
- | TRBJ2-7 | TRBV7-8 | CASSFRQRSYEQYF
- | TRBJ2-1 | TRBV2 | CASTELSSYNEQFF
- | TRBJ2-7 | TRBV5-8 | CASSFGSYEQYF
- | TRBJ2-7 | TRBV2 | CASRVGGLNYEQYF
- | TRBJ1-4 | TRBV6-6 | CASSYRGSNEKLFF
once | TRBJ2-3 | TRBV19 | CATQSFPDTQYF
- | TRBJ2-1 | TRBV7-3 | CASSRAGTEKNNEQFF
- | TRBJ2-2 | TRBV6-9 | CASRTPRSYRNTGELFF
- | TRBJ2-1 | TRBV12-5 | CASGLVLSGQLNEQFF
- | TRBJ2-2 | TRBV5-6 | CASSSSTGELFF
- | TRBJ1-3 | TRBV5-1 | CASSLQGLGNTIYF
- | TRBJ2-1 | TRBV15 | CATSREGLLSEQFF
- | TRBJ1-2 | TRBV7-9 | CASSTTGEWDGYTF
once | TRBJ1-2 | TRBV29-1 | CSVEEYGTGGYGYTF
- | TRBJ2-3 | TRBV2 | CASRDFDSTDTQYF
- | - | TRBV5-1 | CASSPNPGASLEQYF
- | TRBJ2-5 | TRBV11-2 | CASSLYGGAGLETQYF
- | TRBJ1-4 | TRBV9 | CASSFQGGDEKLFF
few | TRBJ1-2 | TRBV30 | CAARGTPYYGYTF
- | TRBJ1-5 | TRBV2 | CASSESVTGNQPQHF
- | TRBJ1-1 | TRBV10-2 | CASSEPGTSFEAFF
- | TRBJ1-2 | TRBV27 | CASSVFFGGGDYGYTF
- | TRBJ2-3 | TRBV2 | CASIPAGNTDTQYF
- | TRBJ1-1 | TRBV30 | CAWSGFRATEAFF
- | TRBJ2-1 | TRBV4-2 | CASSQDRAGGAYNEQFF
- | TRBJ2-1 | TRBV27 | CASSLWGGGGGYNEQFF
- | TRBJ1-2 | TRBV7-2 | CASSPPWQGAIYGYTF
- | TRBJ1-1 | TRBV5-1 | CASSFGGEGTEAFF
few | TRBJ2-5 | TRBV9 | CASSVAQGPETQYF
once | TRBJ2-1 | TRBV4-1 | CASSQRGDGSSYNEQFF
- | TRBJ2-6 | TRBV6-4 | CASSDRYSGANVLTF
- | TRBJ2-5 | TRBV5-6 | CASSLQRQNKETQYF
- | TRBJ1-2 | TRBV14 | CASSKWDRAGGYTF
- | TRBJ1-2 | TRBV6-6 | CASSPDRVEGYTF
- | TRBJ1-1 | TRBV30 | CAWSVSDRRNTEAFF
- | TRBJ2-1 | TRBV28 | CASSIGGRVNEQFF
- | TRBJ2-1 | TRBV5-1 | CASSLTHQGNNEQFF
once | TRBJ1-1 | TRBV18 | CASSSGQGHTEAFF
- | TRBJ2-5 | TRBV7-3 | CASSLTPDRWDQETQYF
- | TRBJ2-1 | TRBV30 | CAWRGPQVAGVGNEQFF
- | TRBJ2-3 | TRBV20-1 | CSASSPDTQYF
- | TRBJ1-2 | TRBV27 | CASSPGQANYGYTF